A single sample is the source of the 30 T cell receptor beta chains below, sequenced in a study of a mutant IDH1 vaccine in newly diagnosed glioma. Time point here: baseline, week 1 (first vaccination visit). Treatment specified: pre-vaccination baseline after standard-of-care therapy. Libraries were prepared by immunoSEQ multiplex PCR; TCRdb keeps only in-frame clonotypes and omits some of them. The sample has some 22,000 clones, about nine tenths seen once; the top ten hold around 8.4%. The sample consisted of PBMCs, taken from a glioma patient treated with radiotherapy, temozolomide or both. These receptors were taken from a man younger than 45 with glioma.

Here the CDR3 reads CSVTGTAYTGELFF. The CDR3 DNA reads TGCAGCGTCACCGGGACGGCCTACACCGGGGAGCTGTTTTTT. V gene TRBV29-1 combines with J gene TRBJ2-2; D possibly uses TRBD1 or TRBD2 (5 bases each). The CDR3 runs 14 residues. Germline assignment: CDR1 SQVTM and CDR2 ANQGSEA. V dropped 6 bases and J dropped 3 bases, with 14 bases sitting between them.

The rearrangement links TRBV15 to TRBJ2-7, with TRBD2 matching over 7 bases. The length of the CDR3 is 15 residues. The V segment lost 1 base and the J segment 5 bases; nucleotides outside the gene matches: 8. Germline V CDR1 and CDR2: LNHNV, YYDKDF (reference sequence). CDR3 coding DNA: TGTGCCACCAGCAGAGGGCGTCTAGCGGCCAACGAGCAGTACTTC. Its protein is CATSRGRLAANEQYF.

The CDR3 region has the DNA TGTGCCAGCAGTGTACGGGATCGGAATCAGCCCCAGCATTTT. It codes for CASSVRDRNQPQHF. The genes are TRBV2 and TRBJ1-5; D unclear. This CDR3 is 14 amino acids long. V was clipped by 4 bases and J by 4 bases, with 11 bases between them. Germline V lookup: CDR1 SNHLY, CDR2 FYNNEI.

V and J are TRBV30 and TRBJ2-7; no clear D. CDR3 length equals 14 residues. Germline V gene lookup returns CDR1 GTSNPN and CDR2 SVGIG (reference sequence). Trimming cost V 0 bases and J 2 bases, with 11 bases left between them. This chain's CDR3 is CAWSVKGKPYEQYF. In nucleotides, the CDR3 is TGTGCCTGGAGTGTAAAAGGGAAACCCTACGAGCAGTACTTC.

The CDR3 is CASSDPGLEAFF. For the CDR3, the DNA is TGTGCCAGCAGTGACCCGGGACTTGAAGCTTTCTTT. V usage is TRBV6-1 and J usage is TRBJ1-1; weak D call: TRBD1 (5 bases). V lost 3 bases and J lost 7, with 9 bases in between. Germline V lookup: CDR1 MNHNS, CDR2 SASEGT. The length of the CDR3 is 12 residues.

The J gene is TRBJ2-7, the V gene TRBV29-1; D may match TRBD1 or TRBD2 (5 bases each). Germline CDR1 reads SQVTM; CDR2 reads ANQGSEA. Trimming stripped 3 bases from V and 1 base from J, with 13 bases between. The CDR3 loop spans 14 amino acids. The CDR3 DNA reads TGCAGCGTTGACTCCGGGACCGGTTCCTACGAGCAGTACTTC. Translated, it gives CSVDSGTGSYEQYF.

The J gene is TRBJ2-7, the V gene TRBV18, with D perhaps TRBD2 (6 bases). Trimming shortened V by 3 bases and J by 1 base, and 10 bases separated the two germline ends. This CDR3 contains 14 residues. Looked up from germline, CDR1 is KGHSH and CDR2 is LQKENI. The CDR3 protein is CASSPSRDSYEQYF. CDR3 in DNA: TGTGCCAGCTCACCCTCGCGGGATTCCTACGAGCAGTACTTC.

The V and J genes are TRBV4-1 and TRBJ1-1, with D possibly TRBD1 on 5 matching bases. V was clipped by 8 bases and J by 5 bases, with 21 bases between them. The CDR3 consists of 15 residues. Germline CDR1 reads MGHRA; CDR2 reads YSYEKL. The CDR3 DNA reads TGCGCCAGCGGCTACTACGCGGGACTCCAGACTGAAGCTTTCTTT. Its protein is CASGYYAGLQTEAFF.

This clone has a single count. This rearrangement joins TRBV6-5 to TRBJ1-5; D is possibly TRBD1 (5 bases). CDR1 is MNHEY and CDR2 is SVGAGI in the germline V gene. This CDR3 spans 14 amino acids. Trimming shortened V by 3 bases and J by 2 bases, and 8 bases separated the two germline ends. CDR3 nucleotides: TGTGCCAGCAGTTATGAAGGGGGCAATCAGCCCCAGCATTTT. Amino acids: CASSYEGGNQPQHF.

The chain recombines TRBV7-2 with TRBJ2-3; possibly TRBD2 for D (5 bases). V gave up 3 bases and J gave up 5 bases, with 12 bases separating them. The germline V gene encodes CDR1 SGHTA and CDR2 FQGNSA. The CDR3 spans 14 residues. The CDR3 DNA is TGTGCCAGCAGCTTTCGCCAAACTAGAGATACGCAGTATTTT. Protein product: CASSFRQTRDTQYF.

V is TRBV5-5 and J is TRBJ1-5; D perhaps matches TRBD1 (5 bases). Trimming cost V 5 bases and J 2 bases, with 14 bases left between them. This CDR3 has 15 residues. Per the germline V gene, CDR1 is SGHKS and CDR2 is YYEKEE (reference sequence). For the CDR3, the DNA is TGTGCCAGCAGGGTCGAAGGGGTAGGCAATCAGCCCCAGCATTTT. This translates into CASRVEGVGNQPQHF.

The chain joins TRBV10-3 to TRBJ2-7; D possibly corresponds to TRBD1 (6 bases). CDR1 is ENHRY, CDR2 SYGVKD, per germline. The germline V and J ends were trimmed by 10 bases and 6 bases, with 22 bases remaining between them. The CDR3 covers 14 residues. CDR3 amino acids: CATKRGTGLVEQYF. The CDR3 coding sequence is TGTGCCACCAAACGGGGTACAGGGCTCGTCGAGCAGTACTTC.

The chain uses TRBV18 and TRBJ1-2; weak D call: TRBD1 (5 bases). This CDR3 spans 15 amino acids. Germline V gene sequence: CDR1 KGHSH, CDR2 LQKENI. Trimming took 0 bases from V and 0 from J, leaving 8 bases between them. The chain's CDR3 is CASSPPAGTNYGYTF. For the CDR3, the DNA is TGTGCCAGCTCACCACCGGCAGGGACTAACTATGGCTACACCTTC.

The chain is built from TRBV5-1 and TRBJ2-3, with D possibly being TRBD1 or TRBD2 (6 bases each). The CDR3 runs to 14 residues. Looked up from germline, CDR1 is SGHRS and CDR2 is YFSETQ. The V and J ends lost 4 bases and 5 bases respectively, with 14 bases between them. The CDR3 protein is CASSQQGGGDTQYF. In nucleotides, the CDR3 is TGCGCCAGCAGCCAACAGGGAGGAGGAGATACGCAGTATTTT. Together with reference TRBV5-1 and TRBJ2-3, the CDR3 gives the full variable domain: KAGVTQTPRYLIKTRGQQVTLSCSPISGHRSVSWYQQTPGQGLQFLFEYFSETQRNKGNFPGRFSGRQFSNSRSEMNVSTLELGDSALYLCASSQQGGGDTQYFGPGTRLTVL.

This chain uses TRBV4-1 with TRBJ1-3, with unresolved D. Trimming took off 4 bases at V and 1 base at J, with 8 bases between the two ends. The germline gives CDR1 MGHRA, CDR2 YSYEKL. CDR3 length: 14 residues. As DNA, the CDR3 is TGCGCCAGCAGCCCTACGGGATCTGGAAACACCATATATTTT. Translation: CASSPTGSGNTIYF.

The chain is built from TRBV30 and TRBJ2-7; TRBD2 is a possible D gene (5 bases). The CDR3 length is 13 residues. CDR1 is GTSNPN and CDR2 is SVGIG in the germline V gene (reference sequence). V dropped 0 bases and J dropped 4 bases, with 10 bases sitting between them. The chain's CDR3 is CAWSVPGWYEQYF. The CDR3, as DNA: TGTGCCTGGAGTGTACCGGGATGGTACGAGCAGTACTTC.

The chain joins TRBV2 to TRBJ2-3, with D tentatively TRBD2 (5 bases). The CDR3 consists of 15 residues. In germline, CDR1 is SNHLY, CDR2 FYNNEI. V lost 5 bases to trimming and J lost 1 base, with 13 bases between them. The chain's CDR3 is CASSSWSSGTDTQYF. The CDR3 nucleotides read TGTGCCAGCAGTTCCTGGAGTAGCGGCACAGATACGCAGTATTTT.

The CDR3 sequence: CASRPSPNTEAFF. CDR3 nucleotides: TGTGCCAGCCGCCCCAGCCCGAACACTGAAGCTTTCTTT. This rearrangement joins TRBV18 to TRBJ1-1; D gene ambiguous. V lost 8 bases to trimming and J lost 1 base, with 11 bases between them. Germline CDR1 reads KGHSH; CDR2 reads LQKENI. The CDR3 is made up of 13 amino acids.

The chain carries TRBV6-5 and TRBJ1-5, with 8 bases matching TRBD1. Germline values: CDR1 MNHEY, CDR2 SVGAGI. The CDR3 has 14 residues. V lost 4 bases and J lost 6; bases outside the gene matches: 5. The CDR3 coding sequence is TGTGCCAGCAGTTCCGGACAGGGAAGTCAGCCCCAGCATTTT. Translating it yields CASSSGQGSQPQHF.

The chain recombines TRBV5-1 with TRBJ2-1, with D perhaps being TRBD1 or TRBD2 (9 bases each). The CDR3 is 15 residues long. V dropped 7 bases and J dropped 6 bases, with 20 bases sitting between them. Looked up from germline, CDR1 is SGHRS and CDR2 is YFSETQ. The CDR3 DNA reads as TGCGCCAGCGGGGGGCTAGCGGGACAGGGCAATGAGCAGTTCTTC. This sequence encodes CASGGLAGQGNEQFF.

The rearrangement links TRBV7-9 to TRBJ1-6; no clear D gene. The CDR3 is 15 amino acids. Trimming removed 2 bases at V and 0 bases at J, with 5 bases between. The germline gives CDR1 SEHNR, CDR2 FQNEAQ (reference sequence). This CDR3 reads CASSLLGSYNSPLHF. The CDR3 nucleotides read TGTGCCAGCAGCTTATTAGGCTCCTATAATTCACCCCTCCACTTT.

The genes are TRBV5-4 and TRBJ1-3; perhaps TRBD1 as D (5 bases). Germline-derived CDR1 and CDR2 are SGHNT and YYREEE (reference sequence). The ends were cut back, 5 bases at V and 2 bases at J, with 14 bases in the middle. The CDR3 runs 15 residues. The CDR3 nucleotides read TGTGCCAGCAGACGAGGGACGGATCCTGGAAACACCATATATTTT. Its protein is CASRRGTDPGNTIYF. The full variable domain, rest sourced from reference TRBV5-4 and TRBJ1-3, is ETGVTQSPTHLIKTRGQQVTLRCSSQSGHNTVSWYQQALGQGPQFIFQYYREEENGRGNFPPRFSGLQFPNYSSELNVNALELDDSALYLCASRRGTDPGNTIYFGEGSWLTVV.

The CDR3 protein is CASSKEAGALYGYTF. The CDR3, as DNA: TGTGCCAGCTCAAAGGAGGCCGGGGCGCTCTATGGCTACACCTTC. The rearrangement links TRBV6-6 to TRBJ1-2; D may be TRBD1 (5 bases). The CDR3 runs 15 residues. Trimming removed 8 bases at V and 4 bases at J, with 20 bases between. The germline V gene has CDR1 MNHNY and CDR2 SVGAGI (reference sequence).

Written as DNA, the CDR3 is TGCGCCAGCAGCTTACAAAACGCGGGTGTTGAGCAGTACTTC. This gives the protein CASSLQNAGVEQYF. The chain links TRBV5-1 to TRBJ2-7; D is possibly TRBD2 (5 bases). Germline V gene lookup returns CDR1 SGHRS and CDR2 YFSETQ. The CDR3 totals 14 residues. With 2 bases removed from V and 7 bases from J, the gap between germline ends came to 16 bases.

This clone is deemed medium-sized. The rearrangement uses TRBV29-1 and TRBJ1-2; D uncertain. V lost 0 bases to trimming and J lost 3 bases, with 11 bases between them. Germline CDR1 and CDR2: SQVTM and ANQGSEA. CDR3 length: 14 residues. CDR3 sequence (DNA): TGCAGCGTTGAAGAGGAAGAAGGGTACTATGGCTACACCTTC. Its protein product is CSVEEEEGYYGYTF.

This chain links TRBV12-5 with TRBJ1-5; D is perhaps TRBD1 (6 bases). Looked up from germline, CDR1 is LGHNT and CDR2 is FRNRAP. CDR3 length: 13 residues. Trimming pared 7 bases from V and 10 bases from J, leaving 17 bases between. CDR3 coding DNA: TGTGCTAGTGCCCCGGGGGCCGCGTTACCCCAGCATTTT. It is translated as CASAPGAALPQHF.

V and J are TRBV6-1 and TRBJ1-1; the D is unclear. CDR1 and CDR2 from the germline V gene are MNHNS and SASEGT. V lost 2 bases to trimming and J lost 4 bases, with 8 bases between them. The CDR3 spans 13 residues. The CDR3 loop reads CASSELVFTEAFF. The CDR3 DNA is TGTGCCAGCAGTGAACTAGTTTTCACTGAAGCTTTCTTT.

The V call is TRBV4-1, the J call TRBJ2-7; D uncertain. The V end was cut by 1 base, the J end by 1 base, with 8 bases between. The CDR3 consists of 14 residues. Germline V gene sequence: CDR1 MGHRA, CDR2 YSYEKL. In DNA, the CDR3 is TGCGCCAGCAGCCAAGGCGGCGCATCCTACGAGCAGTACTTC. Translating it yields CASSQGGASYEQYF.

The chain recombines TRBV6-1 with TRBJ1-4; D gene unclear. The CDR3 length is 13 residues. V gave up 0 bases and J gave up 8 bases, with 7 bases separating them. Germline CDR1 MNHNS, CDR2 SASEGT. As DNA, the CDR3 is TGTGCCAGCAGTGAAGCCCTAGGAGAAAAACTGTTTTTT. This encodes CASSEALGEKLFF.

The V call is TRBV6-6, the J call TRBJ2-7; D unresolved. The ends were cut back, 4 bases at V and 6 bases at J, with 10 bases in the middle. From germline, CDR1 is MNHNY and CDR2 SVGAGI (reference sequence). The CDR3 covers 12 residues. The CDR3 coding sequence is TGTGCCAGCAGTTTTGATTTATCCGAGCAGTACTTC. Protein product: CASSFDLSEQYF.